These 23 T cell receptor beta chains share one sample of origin, sequenced in a study of T cell repertoires in cytomegalovirus infection. These TCRs are of unknown antigen specificity. TCRdb reprocessed the reads with MiXCR, giving one entry per CDR3 protein. The table records 84,000 or so distinct CDR3 sequences, 45% to 50% of them present only once. The specimen was CD8+ T cells from cultured PBMCs, collected from culture after CMV antigen stimulation. The receptor set was obtained from a human donor in good health (CMV status not recorded). Some clones in this sample may be carry-over from other donors' samples.

This chain links TRBV7-9 with TRBJ2-1; D is unclear. V was pared by 1 base and J by 1 base, with 14 bases between. The CDR3 consists of 17 residues. The germline CDR1 and CDR2 sequences are SEHNR and FQNEAQ (reference sequence). The CDR3 sequence is CASSLVTRLRSYNEQFF. DNA for the CDR3: TGTGCCAGCAGCTTAGTTACGAGACTTCGATCCTACAATGAGCAGTTCTTC.

The J gene is TRBJ2-7, the V gene TRBV27; TRBD2 matches 7 bases. V shed 4 bases and J 5 bases; nucleotides not matched to a gene: 8. The CDR3 length is 14 residues. The germline V gene has CDR1 MNHEY and CDR2 SMNVEV (reference sequence). CDR3 protein: CASSSSGKVHEQYF. As DNA, the CDR3 is TGTGCCAGCAGTTCAAGCGGGAAGGTCCACGAGCAGTACTTC.

This clonotype has a single count. The chain is built from TRBV12-3 or TRBV12-4 and TRBJ2-7; no reliable D call. The V end lost 7 bases, the J end lost 2 bases, and 15 bases lay between the germline ends. The CDR3 extends over 14 amino acids. The CDR3 reads CASTRMGWPYEQYF. The CDR3 DNA reads TGTGCCAGCACCCGTATGGGGTGGCCCTACGAGCAGTACTTC.

V usage is TRBV7-6 and J usage is TRBJ2-2; no firm D call. V was cut by 3 bases and J by 7 bases, with 9 bases left in between. CDR1 and CDR2 from the germline V gene are SGHVS and FNYEAQ. CDR3 length: 13 amino acids. The CDR3 is CASSFGPGGELFF. The CDR3 region has the DNA TGTGCCAGCAGCTTTGGTCCGGGCGGGGAGCTGTTTTTT.

This clonotype was seen just once. The V and J genes are TRBV28 and TRBJ2-2; TRBD1 agrees at 7 bases. Germline CDR1 and CDR2: MDHEN and SYDVKM. V was pared by 1 base and J by 5 bases, with 4 bases of the junction left unmatched. This CDR3 has 15 amino acids. CDR3 sequence: CASSLSGGYTGELFF. The CDR3 nucleotides read TGTGCCAGCAGTTTATCAGGGGGTTATACCGGGGAGCTGTTTTTT.

This chain links TRBV6-6 with TRBJ1-5, with D maybe TRBD1 (6 bases). Deletions cut 2 bases from V and 2 bases from J, with 13 bases between. The germline gives CDR1 MNHNY, CDR2 SVGAGI (reference sequence). The CDR3 has 16 residues. The CDR3 DNA follows: TGTGCCAGCAGTTACCCCGAGGGGGGCGGCAATCAGCCCCAGCATTTT. It encodes CASSYPEGGGNQPQHF.

The chain is built from TRBV7-4 and TRBJ2-1; 7 bases fit TRBD1. The CDR3 sequence is 14 residues long. Germline lookup yields CDR1 SGHVT and CDR2 SQSDAQ. With 3 bases clipped from V and 5 bases from J, the junction kept 4 bases outside the gene matches. In DNA form, the CDR3 reads TGTGCCAGCAGCTTGGGACAGATGGACAATGAGCAGTTCTTC. Amino acids: CASSLGQMDNEQFF.

In this sample, this clonotype turned up many times. The chain carries TRBV12-3 or TRBV12-4 and TRBJ2-3, with 12 positions matching TRBD2. The J segment lost 1 base and the V segment lost 5 bases, leaving 7 bases of the junction unmatched. The CDR3 is 17 residues long. This CDR3 is CASSRPWTSGGTDTQYF. Written as DNA, the CDR3 is TGTGCCAGCAGTCGCCCCTGGACTAGCGGGGGCACAGATACGCAGTATTTT.

This clonotype was counted only a few times. The V and J genes are TRBV4-1 and TRBJ1-1, with D tentatively TRBD1 (6 bases). The CDR3 is made up of 19 amino acids. Trimming stripped 0 bases from V and 1 base from J, with 21 bases between. CDR1 is MGHRA, CDR2 YSYEKL, per germline. CDR3 DNA sequence: TGCGCCAGCAGCCAAGATTTGCTGGCAGGGGACGGCACGAACACTGAAGCTTTCTTT. Its protein is CASSQDLLAGDGTNTEAFF.

V usage is TRBV12-3 or TRBV12-4 and J usage is TRBJ2-7, with TRBD1 as a possible D gene (6 bases). Trimming cost V 2 bases and J 5 bases, with 13 bases left between them. This CDR3 has 14 residues. As DNA, the CDR3 is TGTGCCAGCAGTTTAAGAAACAGGGCCCACGAGCAGTACTTC. It translates to CASSLRNRAHEQYF.

This clonotype has more than one count but fewer than ten. The genes are TRBV6-5 and TRBJ2-7, with D unresolved. From germline, CDR1 is MNHEY and CDR2 SVGAGI. V dropped 0 bases and J dropped 2 bases, with 8 bases sitting between them. The CDR3 spans 14 residues. CDR3 in amino acids: CASSYSAEAYEQYF. The CDR3 DNA reads as TGTGCCAGCAGTTACTCGGCAGAGGCCTACGAGCAGTACTTC.

This clonotype appeared a few times. The chain uses TRBV7-6 and TRBJ2-1; 14 bases map to TRBD2. CDR1 SGHVS and CDR2 FNYEAQ come from the germline V gene. The CDR3 sequence is 15 residues long. Trimming at V came to 5 bases and at J to 6 bases, leaving 3 bases not matched to a gene. The CDR3 loop reads CASSTGLAGGNEQFF. DNA of the CDR3: TGTGCCAGCAGCACAGGACTAGCGGGAGGCAATGAGCAGTTCTTC.

The J gene is TRBJ1-3, the V gene TRBV30, with no clear D. Between the trimmed V and J ends, which lost 5 bases and 0 bases, there was a span of 2 bases. CDR1 and CDR2 (germline): GTSNPN, SVGIG (reference sequence). The CDR3 is 11 amino acids. CDR3 DNA sequence: TGTGCCTGGGGCTCTGGAAACACCATATATTTT. Amino acids: CAWGSGNTIYF.

The rearrangement links TRBV7-9 to TRBJ1-3, with TRBD1 matching 8 bases. This CDR3 is built from 17 residues. Losses at the gene ends were 2 bases for V and 0 bases for J; bases not matched to a gene: 6. Germline lookup yields CDR1 SEHNR and CDR2 FQNEAQ (reference sequence). CDR3 residues: CASSLTDREVSGNTIYF. The DNA of the CDR3 is TGTGCCAGCAGCTTAACGGACAGGGAGGTCTCTGGAAACACCATATATTTT.

This clonotype was recorded a few times. Written as DNA, the CDR3 is TGTGCCAGCAGCCCCGACGACGGCTACGAGCAGTACTTC. Protein: CASSPDDGYEQYF. The chain has TRBV7-3 and TRBJ2-7; no firm D call. The V and J ends lost 5 bases and 3 bases respectively, with 11 bases between them. This CDR3 comprises 13 residues. Germline V gene lookup returns CDR1 SGHTA and CDR2 FQGTGA.

This chain joins TRBV7-8 and TRBJ1-5; D perhaps matches TRBD1 (6 bases). V was pared by 2 bases and J by 6 bases, with 14 bases between. This CDR3 comprises 15 residues. The germline CDR1 and CDR2 sequences are SGHVS and FQNEAQ. CDR3 sequence (DNA): TGTGCCAGCAGCTTATACTCCCGAGGGGGTCAGCCCCAGCATTTT. Amino acids: CASSLYSRGGQPQHF. The complete variable domain, with remaining parts taken from reference TRBV7-8 and TRBJ1-5, reads GAGVSQSPRYKVAKRGQDVALRCDPISGHVSLFWYQQALGQGPEFLTYFQNEAQLDKSGLPSDRFFAERPEGSVSTLKIQRTQQEDSAVYLCASSLYSRGGQPQHFGDGTRLSIL.

This chain uses TRBV6-1 with TRBJ2-1, with TRBD2 identical over 14 bases. This CDR3 spans 13 amino acids. Germline loops: CDR1 MNHNS, CDR2 SASEGT. The CDR3 here is CSGTSGGYNEQFF. The CDR3 nucleotides are TGTAGTGGGACTAGCGGGGGTTACAATGAGCAGTTCTTC.

V is TRBV7-6 and J is TRBJ2-7; 11 bases fit TRBD2. The CDR3 sequence is 17 residues long. The J segment lost 3 bases and the V segment lost 5 bases, leaving 12 bases of the junction unmatched. CDR1 is SGHVS, CDR2 FNYEAQ, per germline. The CDR3 sequence: CASSPTSGNKPLYEQYF. Here the CDR3 DNA reads TGTGCCAGCAGCCCGACTAGCGGGAATAAGCCCCTCTACGAGCAGTACTTC.

The chain couples TRBV7-6 to TRBJ2-7; TRBD1 agrees at 9 bases. Looked up from germline, CDR1 is SGHVS and CDR2 is FNYEAQ. J gave up 6 bases and V 0 bases, and 9 bases lay outside the gene matches. The CDR3 length is 16 residues. The DNA for the CDR3 is TGTGCCAGCAGCTTAGCGCCGGGACAGGGTCCCTCCGAGCAGTACTTC. Protein: CASSLAPGQGPSEQYF. The full variable domain, rest sourced from reference TRBV7-6 and TRBJ2-7, is GAGVSQSPRYKVTKRGQDVALRCDPISGHVSLYWYRQALGQGPEFLTYFNYEAQQDKSGLPNDRFSAERPEGSISTLTIQRTEQRDSAMYRCASSLAPGQGPSEQYFGPGTRLTVT.

The sample holds a few counts of this clonotype. The rearrangement uses TRBV7-6 and TRBJ1-5; 11 bases are shared with TRBD1. The V gene's germline CDR1 is SGHVS and CDR2 FNYEAQ. CDR3 length equals 15 residues. The ends lost 5 bases at V and 7 bases at J; junction bases unmatched: 7. CDR3 sequence: CASSEGQGGKQPQHF. CDR3 in DNA: TGTGCCAGCAGCGAGGGACAGGGGGGAAAGCAGCCCCAGCATTTT.

The chain carries TRBV7-9 and TRBJ1-1, with D possibly matching TRBD1 (6 bases). The CDR3 totals 12 residues. From germline, CDR1 is SEHNR and CDR2 FQNEAQ (reference sequence). V lost 4 bases to trimming and J lost 10 bases, with 13 bases between them. The CDR3 DNA reads TGTGCCAGCAGCTCGGACAGCTTACCAGCTTTCTTT. Its protein product is CASSSDSLPAFF.

The rearrangement links TRBV11-2 to TRBJ2-7; 10 bases align to TRBD2. V was pared by 5 bases and J by 3 bases, with 13 bases of the junction left unmatched. The CDR3 is made up of 17 amino acids. Germline V lookup: CDR1 SGHAT, CDR2 FQNNGV. CDR3 region: CASSERSGRTDIYEQYF. The CDR3 region has the DNA TGTGCCAGCAGCGAGCGTAGCGGGAGGACAGATATCTACGAGCAGTACTTC.

V is TRBV27 and J is TRBJ2-6; D gene ambiguous. V shed 5 bases and J shed 0 bases, with 8 bases lying between them. CDR3 length: 15 residues. Germline V gene data show CDR1 as MNHEY and CDR2 as SMNVEV (reference sequence). The DNA for the CDR3 is TGTGCCAGCAGTACAGATCGCTCTGGGGCCAACGTCCTGACTTTC. As protein: CASSTDRSGANVLTF.